This TCR beta chain stems from a study of early T cells in non-severe SARS-CoV-2 infection. Study at large: Sequencing of unsorted whole blood was done on bulk RNA, leaving chains unpaired.

Notes on this clonotype: Its antigen is unidentified.

Regarding the study as a whole: VDJdb matching favored anti-spike CD8 responses, missing private and CD4 specificities.

cDNA molecules, individually, were tagged with unique molecular identifiers. TCRdb reanalysed the 5' RACE reads using MiXCR and keeps one entry per CDR3 protein. The table has 70,000 to 95,000 distinct CDR3 sequences, around 11% seen once; the top ten hold approximately 4.5%. Sequencing used whole blood. The receptor was isolated from an adult who was a healthcare worker with PCR-confirmed SARS-CoV-2 infection or an uninfected control (not recorded which).

The CDR3 DNA follows: TGTGCCAGCAGCTTGGGACGGACAGGCAATCAGCCCCAGCATTTT. Translation: CASSLGRTGNQPQHF. The V gene is TRBV7-9, the J gene TRBJ1-5, with D possibly matching TRBD1 (6 bases). The V end lost 3 bases, the J end lost 2 bases, and 11 bases lay between the germline ends. This CDR3 region has 15 residues. Germline lookup yields CDR1 SEHNR and CDR2 FQNEAQ (reference sequence).